This paragraph covers one TCR beta chain sequence. Its matching antigen is unknown. The read gets to within 3 residues of the CDR3 end, and the germline J gene fills in the rest. The table came from immunoSEQ multiplex PCR; TCRdb's copy has only in-frame clones and leaves some out. This set yields 39,000 or so clones and no singletons; the top ten hold 2.5% to 3.5%. The data stem from a study of T cell clonality in common variable immunodeficiency. Germline V gene sequence: CDR1 SGHVT, CDR2 SQSDAQ. The CDR3 loop spans 15 amino acids. General study points: CVID subjects shared fewer TCRbeta clones than healthy controls did. CVID subjects showed higher TCRbeta clonality than healthy controls.

Both groups were predominantly of Caucasian heritage. Blood samples were heparinized, about 5 to 8 ml per donor. The sequenced sample was peripheral blood mononuclear cells. The gene calls are TRBV7-4 and TRBJ1-1, with D maybe TRBD1 (5 bases). The sequence derives from a person aged 18-70 years in good health. The CDR3 loop reads CASSSSSGRGDEAFF. Incomplete CDR3 DNA: TGTGCCAGCAGCTCTTCTAGCGGGAGGGGCGATGAG.